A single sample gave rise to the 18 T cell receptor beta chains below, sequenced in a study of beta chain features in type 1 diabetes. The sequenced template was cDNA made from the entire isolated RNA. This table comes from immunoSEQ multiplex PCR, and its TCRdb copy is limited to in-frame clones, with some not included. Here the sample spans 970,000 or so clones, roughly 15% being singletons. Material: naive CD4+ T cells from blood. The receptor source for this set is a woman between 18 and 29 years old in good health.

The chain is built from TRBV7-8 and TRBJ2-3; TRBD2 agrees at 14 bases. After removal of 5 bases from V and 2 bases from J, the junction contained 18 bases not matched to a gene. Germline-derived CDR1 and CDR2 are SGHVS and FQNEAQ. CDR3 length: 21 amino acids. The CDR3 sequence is CASSRKPGLAGERTFTDTQYF. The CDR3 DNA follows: TGTGCCAGCAGCCGCAAGCCGGGACTAGCGGGAGAGAGGACCTTCACAGATACGCAGTATTTT.

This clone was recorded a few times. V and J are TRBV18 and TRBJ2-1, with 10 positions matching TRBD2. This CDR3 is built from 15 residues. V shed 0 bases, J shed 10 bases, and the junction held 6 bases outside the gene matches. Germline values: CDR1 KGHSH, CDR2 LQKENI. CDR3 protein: CASSPPGSGGTEQFF. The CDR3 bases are TGTGCCAGCTCACCACCCGGTAGCGGGGGGACCGAGCAGTTCTTC.

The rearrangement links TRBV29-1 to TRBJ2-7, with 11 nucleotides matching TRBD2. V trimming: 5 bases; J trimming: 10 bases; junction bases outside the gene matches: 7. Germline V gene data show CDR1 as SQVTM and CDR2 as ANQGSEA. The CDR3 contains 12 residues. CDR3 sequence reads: CSVILAGVEQYF. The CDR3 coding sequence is TGCAGCGTTATACTAGCGGGAGTCGAACAGTACTTC.

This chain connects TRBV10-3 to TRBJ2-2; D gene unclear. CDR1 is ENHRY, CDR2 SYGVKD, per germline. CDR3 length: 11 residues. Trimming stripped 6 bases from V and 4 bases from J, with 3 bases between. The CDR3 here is CAISATGELFF. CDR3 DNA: TGTGCCATCAGCGCCACCGGGGAGCTGTTTTTT.

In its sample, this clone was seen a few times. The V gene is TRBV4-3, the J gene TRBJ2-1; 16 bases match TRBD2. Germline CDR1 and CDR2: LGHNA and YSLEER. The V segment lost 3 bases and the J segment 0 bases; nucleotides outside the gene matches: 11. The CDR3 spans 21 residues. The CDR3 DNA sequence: TGCGCCAGCAGCCACCTCCCGGGACTAGCGGGAGGGATAAGCTCCTACAATGAGCAGTTCTTC. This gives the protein CASSHLPGLAGGISSYNEQFF.

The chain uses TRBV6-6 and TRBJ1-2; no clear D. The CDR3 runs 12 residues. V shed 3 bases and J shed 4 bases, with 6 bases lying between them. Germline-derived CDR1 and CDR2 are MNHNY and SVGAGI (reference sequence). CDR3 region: CASSYRAYGYTF. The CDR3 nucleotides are TGTGCCAGCAGTTATCGGGCCTATGGCTACACCTTC.

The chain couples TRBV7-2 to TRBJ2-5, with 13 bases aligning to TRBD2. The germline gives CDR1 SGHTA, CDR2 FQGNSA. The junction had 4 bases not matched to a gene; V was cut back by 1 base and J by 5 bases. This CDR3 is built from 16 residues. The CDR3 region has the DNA TGTGCCAGCAGCTTAGGGGGACTAGCGGGAAGGGAGACCCAGTACTTC. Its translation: CASSLGGLAGRETQYF.

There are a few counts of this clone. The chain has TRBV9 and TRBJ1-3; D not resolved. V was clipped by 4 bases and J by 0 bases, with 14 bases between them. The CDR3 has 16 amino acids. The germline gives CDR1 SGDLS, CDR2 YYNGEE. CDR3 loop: CASSFLEGSSGNTIYF. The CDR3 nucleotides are TGTGCCAGCAGCTTCCTTGAGGGCAGCTCTGGAAACACCATATATTTT.

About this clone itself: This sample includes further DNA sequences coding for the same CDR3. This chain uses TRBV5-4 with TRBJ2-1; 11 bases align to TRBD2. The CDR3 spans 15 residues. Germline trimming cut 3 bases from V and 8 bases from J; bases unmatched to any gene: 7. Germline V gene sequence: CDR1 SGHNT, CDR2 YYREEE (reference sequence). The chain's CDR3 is CASSWGTSGSDEQFF. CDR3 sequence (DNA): TGTGCCAGCAGCTGGGGGACTAGCGGTAGTGATGAGCAGTTCTTC.

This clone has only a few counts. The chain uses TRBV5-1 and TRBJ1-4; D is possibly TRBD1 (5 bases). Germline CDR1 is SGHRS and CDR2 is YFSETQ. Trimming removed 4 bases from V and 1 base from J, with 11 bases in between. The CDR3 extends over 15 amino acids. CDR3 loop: CASSPQGVTNEKLFF. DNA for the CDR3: TGCGCCAGCAGCCCCCAAGGGGTAACTAATGAAAAACTGTTTTTT. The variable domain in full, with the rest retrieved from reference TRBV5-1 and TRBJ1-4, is KAGVTQTPRYLIKTRGQQVTLSCSPISGHRSVSWYQQTPGQGLQFLFEYFSETQRNKGNFPGRFSGRQFSNSRSEMNVSTLELGDSALYLCASSPQGVTNEKLFFGSGTQLSVL.

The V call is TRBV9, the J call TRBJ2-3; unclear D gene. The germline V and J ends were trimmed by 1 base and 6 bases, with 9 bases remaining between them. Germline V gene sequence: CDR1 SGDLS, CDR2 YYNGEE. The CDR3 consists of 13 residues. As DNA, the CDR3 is TGTGCCAGCAGCGTATCGGGTGTCGATACGCAGTATTTT. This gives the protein CASSVSGVDTQYF.

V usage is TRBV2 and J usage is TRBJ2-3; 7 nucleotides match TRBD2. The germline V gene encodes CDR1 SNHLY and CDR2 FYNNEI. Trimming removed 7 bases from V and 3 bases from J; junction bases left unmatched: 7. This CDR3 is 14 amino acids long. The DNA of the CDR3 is TGTGCCAGCACCCTGCGGGAGATGACAGATACGCAGTATTTT. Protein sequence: CASTLREMTDTQYF.

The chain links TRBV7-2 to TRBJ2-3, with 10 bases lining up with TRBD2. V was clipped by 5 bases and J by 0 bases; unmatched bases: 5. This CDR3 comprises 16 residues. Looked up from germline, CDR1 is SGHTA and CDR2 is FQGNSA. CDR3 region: CASSRQTSGSTDTQYF. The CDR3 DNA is TGTGCCAGCAGCCGTCAGACTAGCGGGAGCACAGATACGCAGTATTTT.

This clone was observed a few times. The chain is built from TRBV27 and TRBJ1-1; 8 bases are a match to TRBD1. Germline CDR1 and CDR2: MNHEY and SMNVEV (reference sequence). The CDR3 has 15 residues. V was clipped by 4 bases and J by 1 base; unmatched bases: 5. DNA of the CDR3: TGTGCCAGCAGTTCACGGACAGGGCCGAACACTGAAGCTTTCTTT. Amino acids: CASSSRTGPNTEAFF.

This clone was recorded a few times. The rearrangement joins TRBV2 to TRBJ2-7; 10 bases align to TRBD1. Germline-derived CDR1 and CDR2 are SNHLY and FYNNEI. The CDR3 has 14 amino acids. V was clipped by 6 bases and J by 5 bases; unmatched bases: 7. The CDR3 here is CASSRDRGSHEQYF. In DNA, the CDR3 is TGTGCCAGCAGCCGGGACAGGGGATCCCACGAGCAGTACTTC. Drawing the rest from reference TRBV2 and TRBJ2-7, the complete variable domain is EPEVTQTPSHQVTQMGQEVILRCVPISNHLYFYWYRQILGQKVEFLVSFYNNEISEKSEIFDDQFSVERPDGSNFTLKIRSTKLEDSAMYFCASSRDRGSHEQYFGPGTRLTVT.

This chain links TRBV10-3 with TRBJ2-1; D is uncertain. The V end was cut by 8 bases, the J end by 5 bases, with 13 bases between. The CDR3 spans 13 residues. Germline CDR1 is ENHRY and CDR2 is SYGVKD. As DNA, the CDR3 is TGTGCCATCCGAGAGGCAACGAACAATGAGCAGTTCTTC. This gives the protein CAIREATNNEQFF.

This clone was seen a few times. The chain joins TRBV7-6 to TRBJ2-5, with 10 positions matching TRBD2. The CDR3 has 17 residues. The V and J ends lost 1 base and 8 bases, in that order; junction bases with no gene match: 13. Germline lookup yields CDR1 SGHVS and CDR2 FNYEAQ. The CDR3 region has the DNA TGTGCCAGCAGCTTAGTCAGTGAGCCTAGCGGGAGATCTACCCAGTACTTC. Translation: CASSLVSEPSGRSTQYF.

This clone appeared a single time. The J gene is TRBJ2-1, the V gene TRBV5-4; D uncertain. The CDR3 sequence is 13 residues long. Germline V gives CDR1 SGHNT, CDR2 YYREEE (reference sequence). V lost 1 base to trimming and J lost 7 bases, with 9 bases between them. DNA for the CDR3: TGTGCCAGCAGCTTGAGGATGGAGAATGAGCAGTTCTTC. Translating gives CASSLRMENEQFF.